Listed below are T cell receptor beta chains from one sample, sequenced in a study of Ad26.COV2.S vaccination and SARS-CoV-2 variants. Clones were sequenced by immunoSEQ multiplex PCR, and TCRdb holds only the in-frame ones, with some missing. Of around 300,000 clones in the sample, around 89% are singletons; the top ten hold 5.5% to 7%. Material: peripheral blood, obtained in a trial of Ad26.COV2.S vaccine versus placebo. These receptors all stem from a person aged 18 to 65 who received the Ad26.COV2.S COVID-19 vaccine or a placebo. CDR3s include the opening cysteine and the closing phenylalanine or tryptophan. D genes are given only for firm matches. For some rows the clone size is stated as once, few or many, or as a class when expanded; others skip it.

v_call	d_call	j_call	clone_size	cdr3_aa	cdr3_nt
TRBV3-1/TRBV3-2	TRBD2	TRBJ2-1	-	CASSQGSGGAVREQFF	TGTGCCAGCAGCCAAGGCAGCGGGGGGGCAGTCCGGGAGCAGTTCTTC
TRBV7-6	TRBD2	TRBJ2-5	-	CASSLVGLAGGQETQYF	TGTGCCAGCAGCTTAGTAGGGCTAGCGGGGGGGCAAGAGACCCAGTACTTC
TRBV7-9	-	TRBJ1-2	-	CASKPGPYGYTF	TGTGCCAGCAAACCGGGACCTTATGGCTACACCTTC
TRBV12-3/TRBV12-4	-	TRBJ2-1	-	CASTQVGGDEQFF	TGTGCCAGCACACAGGTCGGCGGAGATGAGCAGTTCTTC
TRBV5-1	TRBD1	TRBJ1-3	-	CASSVTGSGNTIYF	TGCGCCAGCAGCGTGACAGGGAGTGGAAACACCATATATTTT
TRBV5-4	-	TRBJ2-5	-	CASSLVLKETQYF	TGTGCCAGCAGCTTGGTGCTGAAAGAGACCCAGTACTTC
TRBV7-8	-	TRBJ1-5	-	CASSLARQSNQPQHF	TGTGCCAGCAGCTTAGCGCGGCAGAGCAATCAGCCCCAGCATTTT
TRBV9	TRBD1	TRBJ1-2	-	CASSVWDRVWKNYGYTF	TGTGCCAGCAGCGTGTGGGACAGGGTGTGGAAGAACTATGGCTACACCTTC
TRBV7-8	-	TRBJ2-2	-	CASSFSARNTGELFF	TGTGCCAGCAGCTTCTCCGCACGAAACACCGGGGAGCTGTTTTTT
TRBV10-3	TRBD1	TRBJ1-5	-	CATSRDRAQPQHF	TGTGCCACCTCCCGAGACAGGGCTCAGCCCCAGCATTTT
TRBV16	TRBD2	TRBJ2-7	-	CASSQLAGTYEQYF	TGTGCCAGCAGCCAACTAGCGGGAACCTACGAGCAGTACTTC
TRBV9	TRBD2	TRBJ2-1	-	CASSVTGIAGAAYNEQFF	TGTGCCAGCAGCGTAACAGGAATAGCGGGAGCCGCCTACAATGAGCAGTTCTTC
TRBV5-4	-	TRBJ2-1	-	CASSAQGSYNEQFF	TGTGCCAGCAGCGCACAGGGATCCTACAATGAGCAGTTCTTC
TRBV29-1	-	TRBJ1-1	-	CSGRETSMNTEAFF	TGCAGCGGGCGGGAGACTTCCATGAACACTGAAGCTTTCTTT
TRBV27	TRBD1	TRBJ1-6	few	CASRQGGSPLHF	TGTGCCAGCCGACAGGGGGGGTCACCCCTCCACTTT
TRBV11-3	-	TRBJ2-1	-	CASSSRGAGGSNEQFF	TGTGCCAGCAGCTCCAGGGGGGCGGGAGGTTCTAATGAGCAGTTCTTC
TRBV6-2/TRBV6-3	TRBD1	TRBJ2-3	once	CASSYMTGDGSTDTQYF	TGTGCCAGCAGTTATATGACAGGGGACGGATCCACAGATACGCAGTATTTT
TRBV5-6	-	TRBJ2-5	-	CASTQSETQYF	TGTGCCAGCACGCAATCAGAGACCCAGTACTTC
TRBV6-4	TRBD1	TRBJ1-5	once	CASTNRGPSNQPQHF	TGTGCCAGCACAAACAGGGGGCCGAGCAATCAGCCCCAGCATTTT
TRBV29-1	TRBD1	TRBJ1-1	-	CSARGGRSMNTEAFF	TGCAGCGCGCGAGGGGGCCGCAGCATGAACACTGAAGCTTTCTTT
TRBV4-3	TRBD1	TRBJ1-1	few	CASSQEGQFVPKTGAFF	TGCGCCAGCAGCCAAGAGGGACAGTTCGTACCCAAAACGGGAGCTTTCTTT
TRBV30	-	TRBJ1-6	-	CAWSVPGGISPLHF	TGTGCCTGGAGTGTACCCGGGGGGATTTCACCCCTCCACTTT
TRBV4-1	TRBD2	TRBJ2-1	-	CASSHLLADEQFF	TGCGCCAGCAGCCATCTACTAGCGGACGAGCAGTTCTTC
TRBV3-1/TRBV3-2	-	TRBJ1-5	-	CASSPTRNQPQHF	TGTGCCAGCAGCCCTACAAGGAATCAGCCCCAGCATTTT
TRBV30	-	TRBJ2-3	once	CAWSVRARDTQYF	TGTGCCTGGAGTGTCCGGGCAAGAGATACGCAGTATTTT
TRBV28	TRBD1	TRBJ1-1	-	CASSSPTGTGKSEAFF	TGTGCCAGCAGTTCACCAACCGGGACAGGGAAATCTGAAGCTTTCTTT
TRBV27	-	TRBJ1-2	-	CASSFWATYGYTF	TGTGCCAGCAGTTTCTGGGCGACGTATGGCTACACCTTC
TRBV7-8	TRBD1	TRBJ1-2	-	CASSLSSPGQEGYTF	TGTGCCAGCAGCTTATCTTCGCCAGGACAGGAAGGCTACACCTTC
TRBV19	-	TRBJ2-2	-	CASSKGTGELFF	TGTGCCAGTAGTAAAGGGACTGGGGAGCTGTTTTTT
TRBV18	-	TRBJ2-7	-	CASSPRNYEQYF	TGTGCCAGCTCACCTCGAAACTACGAGCAGTACTTC
TRBV7-3	TRBD2	TRBJ2-1	once	CASSLSSGSRWNNEQFF	TGTGCCAGCAGCTTAAGTAGCGGGTCCCGGTGGAACAATGAGCAGTTCTTC
TRBV11-2	TRBD1	TRBJ1-2	-	CASSLGGTAYGYTF	TGTGCCAGCAGCTTAGGGGGGACAGCCTATGGCTACACCTTC
TRBV7-7	-	TRBJ1-3	-	CASSPQGPGNTIYF	TGTGCCAGCAGCCCACAGGGCCCTGGAAACACCATATATTTT
TRBV29-1	-	TRBJ2-1	-	CSVDRAAAEFF	TGCAGCGTTGACAGGGCGGCGGCGGAGTTCTTC
TRBV7-3	TRBD2	TRBJ2-3	-	CASSLSSGSDTQYF	TGTGCCAGCAGCTTAAGTAGCGGGAGTGACACGCAGTATTTT
TRBV9	-	TRBJ2-6	-	CASSVEWAGANVLTF	TGTGCCAGCAGCGTAGAGTGGGCTGGGGCCAACGTCCTGACTTTC
TRBV6-5	TRBD1	TRBJ1-2	few	CASSYHDRGAGYTF	TGTGCCAGCAGTTACCACGACAGGGGGGCCGGCTACACCTTC
TRBV30	-	TRBJ2-7	-	CAWSARYEQYF	TGTGCCTGGAGTGCCCGCTACGAGCAGTACTTC
TRBV30	-	TRBJ2-6	-	CAWTRLGAGANVLTF	TGTGCCTGGACAAGACTTGGAGCTGGGGCCAACGTCCTGACTTTC
TRBV5-4	-	TRBJ1-1	-	CASSWGRNTEAFF	TGTGCCAGCAGCTGGGGCCGGAACACTGAAGCTTTCTTT
TRBV7-2	TRBD2	TRBJ2-1	-	CASSTGLAVNNEQFF	TGTGCCAGCAGCACGGGACTAGCGGTGAACAATGAGCAGTTCTTC
TRBV6-2/TRBV6-3	TRBD2	TRBJ2-7	-	CASSPIPLAGAQRNEQYF	TGTGCCAGCAGCCCCATACCACTAGCGGGGGCGCAGAGGAACGAGCAGTACTTC
TRBV19	TRBD1	TRBJ1-4	-	CASTIGTGIVEKLFF	TGTGCCAGTACCATAGGGACAGGGATCGTCGAAAAACTGTTTTTT
TRBV7-3	TRBD1	TRBJ1-1	-	CASSLGTGGRAFF	TGTGCCAGCAGCTTAGGGACAGGGGGCCGAGCTTTCTTT
TRBV3-1/TRBV3-2	-	TRBJ2-6	-	CASSQDLGRTFIPGANVLTF	TGTGCCAGCAGCCAAGACTTAGGCAGGACTTTCATTCCTGGGGCCAACGTCCTGACTTTC
TRBV21-1	-	TRBJ2-1	-	CASSKGWWRGGVENEQFF	TGTGCCAGCAGCAAAGGGTGGTGGCGGGGGGGCGTAGAGAATGAGCAGTTCTTC
TRBV27	-	TRBJ2-7	many	CASDLGEQYF	TGTGCCAGCGACCTAGGCGAGCAGTACTTC
TRBV7-8	-	TRBJ2-3	-	CASSIWSSVADTQYF	TGTGCCAGCAGCATATGGTCGAGCGTGGCAGATACGCAGTATTTT
TRBV9	-	TRBJ2-5	-	CASSVFGVETQYF	TGTGCCAGCAGCGTATTTGGGGTGGAGACCCAGTACTTC
TRBV28	-	TRBJ2-7	-	CASSLLYEQYF	TGTGCCAGCAGTTTACTCTACGAGCAGTACTTC
TRBV5-8	-	TRBJ2-5	-	CASSSLQTKETQYF	TGTGCCAGCAGCTCGTTACAGACCAAAGAGACCCAGTACTTC
TRBV6-2/TRBV6-3	-	TRBJ2-7	-	CASSFSSYEQYF	TGTGCCAGCAGTTTTAGCTCCTACGAGCAGTACTTC
TRBV19	TRBD1	TRBJ1-2	-	CASSIRQGANYGYTF	TGTGCCAGTAGTATCCGACAGGGGGCTAACTATGGCTACACCTTC
TRBV9	TRBD1	TRBJ1-1	few	CASGTGGIVTEAFF	TGTGCCAGCGGGACAGGGGGCATCGTCACTGAAGCTTTCTTT